These 20 T cell receptor beta chains share one sample of origin, sequenced in a study of monozygotic twins with inflammatory bowel disease. TCRdb reprocessed the 5' RACE reads; each CDR3 protein has one entry and no DNA is given. Its table records 300,000 to 400,000 distinct CDR3 sequences. The specimen sequenced was blood. The origin of the receptors is a human donor with ulcerative colitis or Crohn's disease, or a healthy co-twin of an affected twin (not recorded which).

The gene calls are TRBV25-1 and TRBJ2-5; with no DNA, the TCRdb D assignment of TRBD1 cannot be verified. The CDR3 contains 16 residues. Germline-derived CDR1 and CDR2 are MGHDK and SYGVNS. The CDR3 protein is CASSELGRGLGETQYF.

The V gene is TRBV10-1, the J gene TRBJ2-1. This CDR3 region has 14 residues. Germline V CDR1 and CDR2: WNHNN, SYGVQD (reference sequence). The CDR3 loop reads CASRMAQSYNEQFF.

The V call is TRBV5-1, the J call TRBJ1-2; TCRdb selects TRBD1, and the lack of DNA leaves this call unchecked. This CDR3 region has 14 residues. CDR1 SGHRS and CDR2 YFSETQ come from the germline V gene. The CDR3 reads CASSLNGGNYGYTF.

V gene TRBV7-6 combines with J gene TRBJ2-7; the TCRdb call, TRBD2, lacks DNA for checking. This CDR3 contains 15 residues. Germline V gene data show CDR1 as SGHVS and CDR2 as FNYEAQ. This chain's CDR3 is CASSLPAGGLYEQYF.

The J gene is TRBJ2-2, the V gene TRBV28; TCRdb's D gene call, TRBD1, goes unchecked for lack of DNA. The CDR3 consists of 15 residues. Germline loops: CDR1 MDHEN, CDR2 SYDVKM. This CDR3 reads CASSLGGFSVWELFF.

The chain couples TRBV21-1 to TRBJ2-7; TCRdb designates TRBD1, a call that cannot be tested without DNA. TRBV21-1 is given as a pseudogene. This CDR3 has 18 residues. The chain's CDR3 is CASSNPGTKKDTLYEQYF.

The chain combines TRBV20-1 with TRBJ2-7. The CDR3 is made up of 12 amino acids. The germline V gene has CDR1 DFQATT and CDR2 SNEGSKA (reference sequence). CDR3 amino acids: CSARLRDYEQYF.

This sequence joins TRBV7-2 and TRBJ2-2; TCRdb lists TRBD1, though no DNA is available to test this call. CDR1 is SGHTA, CDR2 FQGNSA, per germline. The CDR3 sequence is 15 residues long. CDR3 residues: CASSLFVQGTGELFF.

The gene calls are TRBV7-2 and TRBJ2-7; TCRdb outputs TRBD1, but without DNA this stays unchecked. This CDR3 is built from 14 residues. Germline CDR1 and CDR2: SGHTA and FQGNSA. The CDR3 is CASSLVGQYYEQYF.

The chain couples TRBV12-3 or TRBV12-4 to TRBJ1-2; TCRdb names TRBD1, which stays unverified in the absence of DNA. The CDR3 is made up of 15 amino acids. CDR3 loop: CASIGAGQGVRGYTF.

The V call is TRBV5-6, the J call TRBJ1-2; without DNA, the TCRdb call of TRBD1 cannot be checked. Germline CDR1 is SGHDT and CDR2 is YYEEEE. This CDR3 is 15 amino acids long. CDR3 in amino acids: CASSLVGTGGYGYTF.

This rearrangement joins TRBV24-1 to TRBJ2-2; TCRdb's D call of TRBD1 is untestable without DNA. The length of the CDR3 is 16 residues. Germline V CDR1 and CDR2: KGHDR, SFDVKD. The CDR3 protein is CATSEFGGRGTGELFF.

The chain employs TRBV5-1 and TRBJ2-1; there is no DNA to check the TCRdb D call of TRBD2. Germline V lookup: CDR1 SGHRS, CDR2 YFSETQ. The CDR3 runs 15 residues. The CDR3 spells CASSFRDSVYNEQFF.

The chain joins TRBV20-1 to TRBJ1-6; TCRdb names TRBD1, which stays unverified in the absence of DNA. The CDR3 is made up of 15 amino acids. Germline CDR1 is DFQATT and CDR2 is SNEGSKA (reference sequence). CDR3 protein: CSATGSRRDNSPLHF.

This sequence joins TRBV7-9 and TRBJ1-4; the TRBD1 assignment by TCRdb is unverifiable without DNA. This CDR3 region has 20 residues. The V gene's germline CDR1 is SEHNR and CDR2 FQNEAQ (reference sequence). The CDR3 sequence: CASSLLLPNPRTGIVEKLFF.

The V and J genes are TRBV7-2 and TRBJ2-3; checking the TCRdb D call of TRBD1 is not possible without DNA. Germline V gene lookup returns CDR1 SGHTA and CDR2 FQGNSA. The CDR3 is 15 amino acids. The CDR3 loop is CASSPIGVGEGSQYF.

The chain uses TRBV4-3 and TRBJ2-2. This CDR3 is built from 15 residues. Germline V gene sequence: CDR1 LGHNA, CDR2 YSLEER. CDR3 in amino acids: CASSQAGSNTGELFF.

The chain combines TRBV2 with TRBJ2-1; TCRdb calls TRBD1, which cannot be checked without DNA. The CDR3 is 13 amino acids. The V gene's germline CDR1 is SNHLY and CDR2 FYNNEI. Here the CDR3 reads CASSYRGYNEQFF.

The gene calls are TRBV24-1 and TRBJ2-2; absent DNA, TCRdb's TRBD1 call cannot be checked. Germline CDR1 and CDR2: KGHDR and SFDVKD. The CDR3 runs 16 residues. The CDR3 region is CATSDSGTGEIGELFF.

V usage is TRBV6-2 or TRBV6-3 and J usage is TRBJ1-6. This CDR3 is 13 amino acids long. CDR1 and CDR2 from the germline V gene are MNHEY and SVGEGT. This chain's CDR3 is CASSPARNSPLHF.